This TCR beta chain comes out of a study of regulatory T cells in long-lasting Graves disease. Germline V gene data show CDR1 as SEHNR and CDR2 as FQNEAQ (reference sequence). This CDR3 has 13 amino acids. V lost 5 bases to trimming and J lost 3 bases; unmatched junction nucleotides: 3. Indicated time point: persistent/refractory GD, antithyroid drugs over 5 years with positive TRAb. The authors made the TCR library using RNA they extracted from PBMCs. The authors drew patients from an endocrinology department in Xi'an, China. This clonotype showed up many times. Sequencing libraries for TCR beta were prepared with iRepertoire HTBI primers and Arm-PCR of CDR3 regions. In TCRdb, the multiplex PCR reads were re-called with MiXCR into one record per CDR3 protein. The repertoire holds 400,000 to 500,000 distinct CDR3 sequences, with around 21% as singletons.

This specimen was peripheral blood mononuclear cells (PBMCs), taken when the disease was refractory, from a patient treated with antithyroid drugs. The TCR originated in a female donor with Graves disease. The chain uses TRBV7-9 and TRBJ1-2; TRBD1 aligns across 7 bases. CDR3 residues: CASSPGQDYGYTF. DNA for the CDR3: TGTGCCAGCAGCCCCGGACAGGACTATGGCTACACCTTC. Full variable domain (missing parts from reference TRBV7-9 and TRBJ1-2): DTGVSQNPRHKITKRGQNVTFRCDPISEHNRLYWYRQTLGQGPEFLTYFQNEAQLEKSRLLSDRFSAERPKGSFSTLEIQRTEQGDSAMYLCASSPGQDYGYTFGSGTRLTVV.